This T cell receptor (beta chain) comes out of a study of blood T cell repertoires in COVID-19. Across the study: The samples span acute and convalescent COVID-19 from the United States, Italy and Spain. The cDNA or gDNA used as material had been derived from T cells, B-cell-depleted T cells, or PBMCs.

As originally analysed: Amplification from reference gene primers served as the basis for estimated nucleated cell counts. Sequenced by immunoSEQ multiplex PCR; TCRdb stores in-frame clones only, minus some. For V, J and clone size, that table is used; D and trimming come from the DNA. This sample has fewer than 500,000 clones; around 90% occur once, and the top ten carry roughly 0.76%. The CDR3 has 15 amino acids. V was pared by 4 bases and J by 6 bases, with 15 bases between. The germline V gene encodes CDR1 PRHDT and CDR2 FYEKMQ (reference sequence). The Seattle patients, enrolled during active infection, were followed longitudinally.

Sequenced material: peripheral blood. The chain has TRBV13 and TRBJ2-2, with a possible D match to TRBD1 (7 bases). The clonotype was recovered from a man younger than 30 with COVID-19, enrolled during active disease. The CDR3 loop reads CASSSRRGQAGELFF. The CDR3 DNA is TGTGCCAGCAGCTCAAGGAGGGGGCAAGCCGGGGAGCTGTTTTTT.